The entry that follows covers one TCR beta chain sequence. The antigen is not known. The junction differs from germline at one of its ends, possibly a read error. The data were obtained in a study of cytomegalovirus exposure and HLA in healthy donors. Study-wide results and limits: Rare sequences made up most TCRs, while some public TCRs were found in many donors. The authors listed roughly 150 TCR beta chains as cytomegalovirus-associated.

Primers: 60 Vbeta forward and 13 Jbeta reverse. The data were produced by immunoSEQ multiplex PCR, yet TCRdb's version contains in-frame clones alone and is incomplete. The profile shows approximately 180,000 clones, 81% of them singletons. Germline V gene sequence: CDR1 SGHAT, CDR2 FQNNGV. CDR3 length: 16 residues. This clonotype was sampled from a man between 18 and 29 years old in good health and CMV-seronegative. V and J are TRBV11-2 and TRBJ1-2, with TRBD1 as a possible D gene (6 bases). The sequenced sample was PBMCs. The CDR3 region is CASSLEGGGGASGYTF. CDR3 sequence (DNA): TGTGCCAGCAGCCTAGAGGGGGGCGGGGGGGCGAGTGGCTACACCTTC.